This T cell receptor (beta chain) comes out of a study of radiotherapy plus CTLA-4 blockade in lung cancer. Whole-study results and caveats: Early shifts in blood T cell clones, with interferon-beta, reportedly predicted response best.

Method: immunoSEQ multiplex PCR; TCRdb's copy keeps in-frame clones and lacks some. The sample has about 66,000 clones, about four fifths seen once. This clone was counted a single time. Its antigen is undetermined. CDR3 length: 17 residues. Trimming stripped 6 bases from V and 3 bases from J, with 23 bases between. The germline V gene encodes CDR1 ENHRY and CDR2 SYGVKD. People whose metastatic non-small-cell lung cancer was chemo-refractory got focal radiation along with CTLA-4 blockade by ipilimumab. The chain uses TRBV10-3 and TRBJ2-5, with D tentatively TRBD1 (6 bases). The sample consisted of peripheral blood, taken from a patient treated with radiotherapy plus ipilimumab. The sequence was obtained from a human donor with non-small cell lung cancer who had a partial response to radiotherapy plus ipilimumab. CDR3 nucleotides: TGTGCCATCAGCCCCGGCCGGGACAACCAAGGAGAAGAGACCCAGTACTTC. Translated: CAISPGRDNQGEETQYF.